This is a list of T cell receptor beta chains from one sample in a study of cytomegalovirus exposure and HLA in healthy donors. Assay: immunoSEQ multiplex PCR; the TCRdb copy retains only in-frame clones and omits some. The data contain roughly 100,000 clones, about two thirds of them singletons. Specimen: PBMCs. The source of these receptors is a female donor in good health and CMV-seronegative. Both conserved end residues are part of each CDR3. A D gene is named only where the DNA matches it firmly. Size is omitted from some rows. Given values are once, few, many or a class for expanded clones.

>TRBV25-1|NA|TRBJ2-1|NA
CASSDMGRVNEQFF
TGTGCCAGCAGTGATATGGGCAGGGTCAATGAGCAGTTCTTC
>TRBV2|TRBD2|TRBJ2-7|NA
CASKGLAGVYEQYF
TGTGCCAGTAAGGGACTAGCGGGGGTCTACGAGCAGTACTTC
>TRBV30|TRBD2|TRBJ2-2|NA
CAWSEGLAGGYTGELFF
TGTGCCTGGAGTGAAGGACTAGCGGGCGGCTACACCGGGGAGCTGTTTTTT
>TRBV25-1|TRBD1|TRBJ2-1|NA
CASSPPPGQRYNEQFF
TGTGCCAGCAGCCCTCCTCCGGGACAGAGATACAATGAGCAGTTCTTC
>TRBV4-2|NA|TRBJ2-3|NA
CASSRDSYTDTQYF
TGTGCCAGCAGCCGGGACTCTTACACAGATACGCAGTATTTT
>TRBV29-1|NA|TRBJ2-7|NA
CSVVGGLSYEQYF
TGCAGCGTTGTGGGAGGACTATCCTACGAGCAGTACTTC
>TRBV7-2|TRBD2|TRBJ2-7|NA
CASSPPATKREWRYEQYF
TGTGCCAGCAGCCCCCCCGCTACAAAGCGGGAGTGGAGGTACGAGCAGTACTTC
>TRBV13|NA|TRBJ2-1|NA
CASSLGPLEGNEQFF
TGTGCCAGCAGCTTAGGCCCGCTGGAGGGGAATGAGCAGTTCTTC
>TRBV25-1|TRBD1|TRBJ1-5|NA
CASKGQGWEPQHF
TGTGCCAGCAAGGGACAGGGGTGGGAGCCCCAGCATTTT
>TRBV9|NA|TRBJ1-1|NA
CASTPEDGRNEAFF
TGTGCCAGCACCCCCGAGGATGGGAGAAATGAAGCTTTCTTT
>TRBV7-9|TRBD2|TRBJ2-7|NA
CASSYGLAGVSEQCF
TGTGCCAGCAGCTATGGGCTAGCGGGAGTCAGCGAGCAGTGCTTC
>TRBV27|TRBD2|TRBJ2-1|few
CASSILAGDYEQFF
TGTGCCAGCAGTATCCTAGCGGGAGATTATGAGCAGTTCTTC
>TRBV18|TRBD2|TRBJ2-1|NA
CASSPRTSGNNEQFF
TGTGCCAGCTCACCGCGGACTAGCGGGAATAATGAGCAGTTCTTC
>TRBV19|NA|TRBJ2-2|few
CASKLGVRNTGELFF
TGTGCCAGTAAGCTAGGGGTTCGGAACACCGGGGAGCTGTTTTTT
>TRBV7-9|TRBD2|TRBJ2-1|NA
CASSVRTSDYNEQFF
TGTGCCAGCAGCGTGAGGACTAGCGATTACAATGAGCAGTTCTTC
>TRBV30|TRBD1|TRBJ1-4|NA
CAWSVGLRTGEEKLFF
TGTGCCTGGAGTGTGGGATTACGGACAGGGGAGGAAAAACTGTTTTTT
>TRBV2|TRBD2|TRBJ2-3|NA
CASSELAGGINGNTQYF
TGTGCCAGCAGTGAACTAGCGGGAGGGATCAACGGAAATACGCAGTATTTT
>TRBV5-6|TRBD1|TRBJ1-1|NA
CASSRDRGPTTEAFF
TGTGCCAGCAGCCGAGACAGGGGGCCAACCACTGAAGCTTTCTTT
>TRBV30|NA|TRBJ2-7|NA
CAWSVIERSYEQYF
TGTGCCTGGAGTGTTATTGAACGGTCCTACGAGCAGTACTTC
>TRBV6-5|NA|TRBJ1-1|few
CASSYGQNTEAFF
TGTGCCAGCAGTTACGGGCAGAACACTGAAGCTTTCTTT
>TRBV13|NA|TRBJ2-1|NA
CASSFFRLTQFF
TGTGCCAGCAGCTTCTTCAGGCTCACACAGTTCTTC
>TRBV19|TRBD1|TRBJ1-1|once
CASKEDRSRAEAFF
TGTGCCAGTAAGGAGGACAGGTCTAGGGCTGAAGCTTTCTTT
>TRBV10-3|NA|TRBJ2-5|NA
CAISDGGAETQYF
TGTGCCATCAGTGATGGTGGGGCGGAGACCCAGTACTTC
>TRBV5-1|NA|TRBJ2-7|few
CASSPLVEAEQYF
TGCGCCAGCAGCCCCCTAGTTGAAGCCGAGCAGTACTTC
>TRBV20-1|NA|TRBJ2-1|few
CSGRGEQFF
TGCAGTGGGCGGGGTGAGCAGTTCTTC
>TRBV6-5|TRBD1|TRBJ1-1|few
CASSPDRDRTEAFF
TGTGCCAGCAGTCCAGACAGGGATAGGACTGAAGCTTTCTTT
>TRBV30|NA|TRBJ2-3|NA
CAWSGTSDTQYF
TGTGCCTGGAGCGGGACTTCAGATACGCAGTATTTT
>TRBV5-1|TRBD2|TRBJ2-1|NA
CASSPLAGSYNEQFF
TGCGCCAGCAGCCCACTAGCGGGCTCCTACAATGAGCAGTTCTTC
>TRBV7-3|NA|TRBJ2-7|NA
CASSPPGSYEQYF
TGTGCCAGCAGCCCCCCGGGCTCCTACGAGCAGTACTTC
>TRBV6-4|TRBD2|TRBJ2-1|NA
CASSELAGGSSSYNEQFF
TGTGCCAGCAGTGAACTAGCGGGAGGGTCGAGCTCCTACAATGAGCAGTTCTTC
>TRBV9|TRBD2|TRBJ2-3|NA
CASSESGGLTDTQYF
TGTGCCAGCAGCGAATCGGGAGGGCTAACAGATACGCAGTATTTT
>TRBV15|NA|TRBJ1-4|NA
CATSRDRARVEKLFF
TGTGCCACCAGCAGAGATAGGGCGAGGGTTGAAAAACTGTTTTTT
>TRBV11-3|TRBD2|TRBJ2-5|NA
CASSRLAGGGETQYF
TGTGCCAGCAGCAGACTAGCGGGGGGGGGTGAGACCCAGTACTTC
>TRBV28|TRBD1|TRBJ2-7|NA
CASTSPPDRAQYEQYF
TGTGCCAGCACTTCTCCGCCCGACAGGGCCCAGTATGAGCAGTACTTC
>TRBV29-1|TRBD1|TRBJ2-7|NA
CSVEAPGQAPYEQYF
TGCAGCGTTGAGGCCCCGGGACAGGCACCCTACGAGCAGTACTTC